This entry is about one T cell receptor (beta chain). Its antigen is not identified. One end of the junction varies from germline; a read error may be responsible. Germline CDR1 reads SGHRS; CDR2 reads YFSETQ. This CDR3 contains 16 residues. This entry is derived from a study of a mutant IDH1 vaccine in newly diagnosed glioma. Stated time point: week 47, end of study. Each vaccine dose was 300 ug of mutant IDH1 20-mer peptide, with topical imiquimod. TCRdb's table, derived via immunoSEQ multiplex PCR, lists solely in-frame clones and lacks some. The sample shows tens of thousands of clones, over 80% of them seen only once. Whole-study results and caveats: Pseudoprogression seemed unrelated to changes in top peripheral T cell clonotypes.

The receptor was isolated from a man aged 25-45 years with glioma. The sequences come from PBMCs, collected from a glioma patient whose treatment included an IDH1 peptide vaccine. The chain joins TRBV5-1 to TRBJ2-2, with D perhaps assigned TRBD1 or TRBD2 (5 bases each). The CDR3 sequence is CASSWVIGVNTGELLF. The CDR3 DNA sequence: TGCGCCAGCAGCTGGGTAATAGGGGTCAACACCGGGGAGCTGCTTTTT.